Following are 19 T cell receptor beta chains from one sample sequenced in a study of blood T cell repertoires in COVID-19 (dated by TCRdb to 2020 to 2022). The method was the immunoSEQ multiplex PCR assay. Imported from immuneACCESS, the table was reduced by TCRdb to in-frame sequences with V and J called. These copies leave out some clones; in studies compared against another copy, an unresolved V gene accounts for under half, and the cause of the remainder is not known. In this sample the table shows about 310,000 clones, approximately 90% of which occur a single time. Of the sample, roughly a tenth is held by the ten largest clones. The specimen sequenced was PBMCs or T cells enriched from blood (not recorded which). These receptors all stem from a woman in her forties who had recovered from COVID-19.

This chain links TRBV11-2 with TRBJ2-1, with 7 bases matching TRBD2. CDR3 length: 16 amino acids. Per the germline V gene, CDR1 is SGHAT and CDR2 is FQNNGV. Losses at the gene ends were 1 base for V and 7 bases for J; bases not matched to a gene: 10. The CDR3 spells CASSLGFMGTINEQFF. As DNA, the CDR3 is TGTGCCAGCAGCTTAGGGTTCATGGGGACTATAAATGAGCAGTTCTTC.

This chain uses TRBV5-4 with TRBJ1-4; 8 bases fit TRBD1. Germline V gene sequence: CDR1 SGHNT, CDR2 YYREEE (reference sequence). V shed 4 bases and J 5 bases; nucleotides not matched to a gene: 4. This CDR3 contains 14 residues. The CDR3 DNA reads as TGTGCCAGCAGCCGGGACAGGTTGAATGAAAAACTGTTTTTT. Its translation: CASSRDRLNEKLFF.

In its sample, this clone was seen a few times. This sequence joins TRBV29-1 and TRBJ1-1; 8 bases align to TRBD1. Germline loops: CDR1 SQVTM, CDR2 ANQGSEA. V shed 6 bases and J 0 bases; nucleotides not matched to a gene: 15. This CDR3 has 17 residues. The CDR3 reads CSVRQGPSVNLNTEAFF. CDR3 nucleotides: TGCAGCGTAAGACAGGGGCCCTCGGTCAACCTGAACACTGAAGCTTTCTTT.

The chain is built from TRBV28 and TRBJ2-5, with TRBD1 matching over 7 bases. This CDR3 region has 15 residues. Losses at the gene ends were 5 bases for V and 4 bases for J; bases not matched to a gene: 10. Per germline, CDR1 MDHEN and CDR2 SYDVKM. This CDR3 reads CASSPLTGMGETQYF. CDR3 DNA: TGTGCCAGCAGTCCCTTGACAGGGATGGGAGAGACCCAGTACTTC.

This chain uses TRBV7-9 with TRBJ2-3; possibly TRBD2 for D (6 bases). The CDR3 sequence is 15 residues long. Germline values: CDR1 SEHNR, CDR2 FQNEAQ (reference sequence). Trimming left V 3 bases short and J 0 bases short, with 10 bases between. In DNA form, the CDR3 reads TGTGCCAGCAGCTTGGGACTTCCTAGCACAGATACGCAGTATTTT. Encoded protein: CASSLGLPSTDTQYF.

The chain couples TRBV5-4 to TRBJ1-1; D possibly corresponds to TRBD1 (5 bases). Germline loops: CDR1 SGHNT, CDR2 YYREEE (reference sequence). The CDR3 length is 14 residues. Deletions cut 0 bases from V and 5 bases from J, with 11 bases between. CDR3 sequence: CASSLGDRGTEAFF. The CDR3 DNA reads TGTGCCAGCAGCTTGGGGGACCGGGGGACTGAAGCTTTCTTT. Full variable domain (missing parts from reference TRBV5-4 and TRBJ1-1): ETGVTQSPTHLIKTRGQQVTLRCSSQSGHNTVSWYQQALGQGPQFIFQYYREEENGRGNFPPRFSGLQFPNYSSELNVNALELDDSALYLCASSLGDRGTEAFFGQGTRLTVV.

This chain joins TRBV7-2 and TRBJ2-3; TRBD1 matches at 9 bases. The CDR3 is 16 residues long. V dropped 6 bases and J dropped 5; count of bases not matched to a gene: 12. Per the germline V gene, CDR1 is SGHTA and CDR2 is FQGNSA. This chain's CDR3 is CASSYLLGQGQDTQYF. CDR3 nucleotide sequence: TGTGCCAGCAGTTATCTTTTGGGACAGGGTCAAGATACGCAGTATTTT.

The rearrangement links TRBV20-1 to TRBJ1-4, with D unresolved. Per germline, CDR1 DFQATT and CDR2 SNEGSKA (reference sequence). The germline V and J ends were trimmed by 3 bases and 8 bases, with 13 bases remaining between them. This CDR3 spans 13 amino acids. CDR3 nucleotides: TGCAGTGCTAGTAGCGTCATTACCGAAAAACTGTTTTTT. It yields the protein CSASSVITEKLFF.

The rearrangement joins TRBV24-1 to TRBJ2-7; 10 nucleotides agree with TRBD1. CDR1 is KGHDR and CDR2 is SFDVKD in the germline V gene. The CDR3 loop spans 13 amino acids. The junction had 0 bases not matched to a gene; V was cut back by 4 bases and J by 4 bases. Here the CDR3 reads CATSEGQGYEQYF. CDR3 coding DNA: TGTGCCACCAGTGAGGGACAGGGGTACGAGCAGTACTTC.

The chain has TRBV7-2 and TRBJ1-5; tentative D call: TRBD1 (6 bases). V lost 2 bases, J lost 4 bases, and 9 bases lay in between. Per the germline V gene, CDR1 is SGHTA and CDR2 is FQGNSA. The CDR3 length is 14 residues. CDR3 sequence: CASSLKTGNQPQHF. The CDR3 nucleotides are TGTGCCAGCAGCTTAAAGACAGGAAATCAGCCCCAGCATTTT. Full variable domain (remainder filled in from reference TRBV7-2 and TRBJ1-5): GAGVSQSPSNKVTEKGKDVELRCDPISGHTALYWYRQSLGQGLEFLIYFQGNSAPDKSGLPSDRFSAERTGGSVSTLTIQRTQQEDSAVYLCASSLKTGNQPQHFGDGTRLSIL.

This rearrangement joins TRBV5-6 to TRBJ1-2; D is unclear. There are 12 residues in the CDR3. CDR1 is SGHDT, CDR2 YYEEEE, per germline. The V gene lost 2 bases and the J gene lost 5 bases, with 7 bases spanning the gap. CDR3 coding DNA: TGTGCCAGCAGCTTAATTGAGTATGGCTACACCTTC. It translates to CASSLIEYGYTF.

The chain couples TRBV5-1 to TRBJ1-1; 9 nucleotides agree with TRBD1. Germline V gene data show CDR1 as SGHRS and CDR2 as YFSETQ. CDR3 length equals 14 residues. V was clipped by 4 bases and J by 4 bases; unmatched bases: 5. In nucleotides, the CDR3 is TGCGCCAGCAGCAAGGGACAGGGTCCCACTGAAGCTTTCTTT. Protein: CASSKGQGPTEAFF.

The V gene is TRBV9, the J gene TRBJ2-3, with 8 bases identical to TRBD2. The CDR3 sequence is 15 residues long. Trimming at V came to 4 bases and at J to 2 bases, leaving 6 bases not matched to a gene. Germline V gene data show CDR1 as SGDLS and CDR2 as YYNGEE. CDR3 sequence: CASSPRGGNTDTQYF. DNA for the CDR3: TGTGCCAGCAGCCCCCGGGGGGGAAACACAGATACGCAGTATTTT.

The chain employs TRBV5-1 and TRBJ2-4; D is unclear. The CDR3 contains 15 residues. Germline V gene lookup returns CDR1 SGHRS and CDR2 YFSETQ. Trimming took off 4 bases at V and 3 bases at J, with 14 bases between the two ends. The CDR3 loop reads CASSPIVSGKNIQYF. The DNA of the CDR3 is TGCGCCAGCAGCCCCATCGTATCAGGCAAAAACATTCAGTACTTC. The full variable domain, in which reference TRBV5-1 and TRBJ2-4 provide the parts outside the CDR3, is KAGVTQTPRYLIKTRGQQVTLSCSPISGHRSVSWYQQTPGQGLQFLFEYFSETQRNKGNFPGRFSGRQFSNSRSEMNVSTLELGDSALYLCASSPIVSGKNIQYFGAGTRLSVL.

The J gene is TRBJ2-3, the V gene TRBV7-9, with 12 bases lining up with TRBD2. The CDR3 spans 16 residues. CDR1 SEHNR and CDR2 FQNEAQ come from the germline V gene (reference sequence). Germline trimming cut 5 bases from V and 0 bases from J; bases unmatched to any gene: 3. CDR3 nucleotides: TGTGCCAGCAGCCGGACTAGCGGGAAGAGCACAGATACGCAGTATTTT. Amino acid sequence: CASSRTSGKSTDTQYF.

The gene calls are TRBV3-1 (or the pseudogene TRBV3-2) and TRBJ2-1; 7 bases are shared with TRBD1. Per the germline V gene, CDR1 is LGHDT and CDR2 is YNNKEL (reference sequence). This CDR3 is built from 13 residues. Losses at the gene ends were 7 bases for V and 10 bases for J; bases not matched to a gene: 10. CDR3 coding DNA: TGTGCCAGCACCCTAAACAGGGGTGGAGAGCAGTTCTTC. The encoded protein is CASTLNRGGEQFF.

This chain connects TRBV11-3 to TRBJ2-1; 11 bases fit TRBD2. Germline loops: CDR1 SGHNT, CDR2 YENEEA. The junction had 20 bases not matched to a gene; V was cut back by 5 bases and J by 11 bases. The CDR3 is 18 amino acids. CDR3 bases: TGTGCCAGCAGCACCACTGCCCCACTAGCGGGAGAGTTACTAAAGCAGTTCTTC. Its protein is CASSTTAPLAGELLKQFF.

J is TRBJ2-5 and V is TRBV12-3 or TRBV12-4; no clear D gene. Trimming removed 3 bases at V and 2 bases at J, with 7 bases between. The CDR3 has 13 residues. The CDR3 sequence is CASSFPPQETQYF. In nucleotides, the CDR3 is TGTGCCAGCAGTTTCCCTCCGCAAGAGACCCAGTACTTC.

The V and J genes are TRBV6-5 and TRBJ2-2, with a tentative D call TRBD2 (6 bases). CDR1 is MNHEY and CDR2 is SVGAGI in the germline V gene. V lost 4 bases to trimming and J lost 8 bases, with 17 bases between them. This CDR3 comprises 15 residues. The CDR3 region is CASSSGTRGVGELFF. For the CDR3, the DNA is TGTGCCAGCAGTTCGGGGACTCGGGGCGTTGGGGAGCTGTTTTTT.